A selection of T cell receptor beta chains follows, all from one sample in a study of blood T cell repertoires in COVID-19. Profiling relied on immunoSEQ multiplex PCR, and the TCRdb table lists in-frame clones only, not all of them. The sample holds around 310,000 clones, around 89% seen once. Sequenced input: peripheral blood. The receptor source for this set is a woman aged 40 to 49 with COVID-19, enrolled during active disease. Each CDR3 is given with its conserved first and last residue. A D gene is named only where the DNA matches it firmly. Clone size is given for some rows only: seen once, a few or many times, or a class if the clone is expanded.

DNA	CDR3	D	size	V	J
TGCGCCAGCAGCTTGGCCTTTACCGCCAGGGGCGGGCAAGAGACCCAGTACTTC	CASSLAFTARGGQETQYF	-	-	TRBV5-1	TRBJ2-5
TGTGCCAGCAGTCCGACAGGGGGTTGGAATTCACCCCTCCACTTT	CASSPTGGWNSPLHF	TRBD1	once	TRBV27	TRBJ1-6
TGTGCCAGCAGCCCGGTAAGGGGTGACGGGCAGTACTTC	CASSPVRGDGQYF	-	-	TRBV14	TRBJ2-7
TGTGCCTGGAGTGTAGGGACAGGGGATAATTCACCCCTCCACTTT	CAWSVGTGDNSPLHF	TRBD1	-	TRBV30	TRBJ1-6
TGTGCCAGCAGCTCCCGAGGGAGGGAGACTGAAGCTTTCTTT	CASSSRGRETEAFF	-	-	TRBV7-8	TRBJ1-1
TGTGCCAGCTCACAGACGCCCCGGGGGAGCGGTCAGCCCCAGCATTTT	CASSQTPRGSGQPQHF	-	-	TRBV18	TRBJ1-5
TGTGCCAGCTCACCCGGGACAGGGGTAATGCAGCCCCAGCATTTT	CASSPGTGVMQPQHF	TRBD1	once	TRBV18	TRBJ1-5
TGTGCCAGTAGTGTGCACGGGACTAGCGGGGGAGAGACCCAGTACTTC	CASSVHGTSGGETQYF	TRBD2	-	TRBV19	TRBJ2-5
TGTGCCAGCAGTAGGGACAGGCACACAGATACGCAGTATTTT	CASSRDRHTDTQYF	TRBD1	-	TRBV2	TRBJ2-3
TGTGCCAGCTCACCCCTACCCCCCGCGAGGGATAACACTGAAGCTTTCTTT	CASSPLPPARDNTEAFF	-	-	TRBV18	TRBJ1-1
TGTGCCAGCAGTAGAGGGAGGACTAGCGGAGCCTACGAGCAGTACTTC	CASSRGRTSGAYEQYF	TRBD2	-	TRBV7-8	TRBJ2-7